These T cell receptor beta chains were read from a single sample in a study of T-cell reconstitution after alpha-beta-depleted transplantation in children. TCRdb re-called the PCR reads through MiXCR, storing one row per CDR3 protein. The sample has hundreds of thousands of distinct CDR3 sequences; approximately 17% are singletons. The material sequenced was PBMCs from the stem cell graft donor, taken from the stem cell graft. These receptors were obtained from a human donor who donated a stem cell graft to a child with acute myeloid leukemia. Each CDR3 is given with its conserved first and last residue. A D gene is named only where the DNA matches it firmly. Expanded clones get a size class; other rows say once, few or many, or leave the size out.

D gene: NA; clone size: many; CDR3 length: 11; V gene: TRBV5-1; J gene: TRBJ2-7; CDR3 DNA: TGCGCCAGCAGCCCTGATTCGGAGCAGTACTTC; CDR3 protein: CASSPDSEQYF
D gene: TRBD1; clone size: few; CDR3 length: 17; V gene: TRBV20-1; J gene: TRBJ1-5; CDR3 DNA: TGCAGTGCTAGCGGGGGACAGAGCTCTTATAGCAATCAGCCCCAGCATTTT; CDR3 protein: CSASGGQSSYSNQPQHF
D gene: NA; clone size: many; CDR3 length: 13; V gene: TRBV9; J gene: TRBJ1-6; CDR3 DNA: TGTGCCAGCAGCGCTTCGACTGAATCACCCCTCCACTTT; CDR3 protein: CASSASTESPLHF
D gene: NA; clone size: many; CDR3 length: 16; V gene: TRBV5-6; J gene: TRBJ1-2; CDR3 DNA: TGTGCCAGCAGCCTGGGAGGAGCCGCGACTAACTATGGCTACACCTTC; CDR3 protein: CASSLGGAATNYGYTF
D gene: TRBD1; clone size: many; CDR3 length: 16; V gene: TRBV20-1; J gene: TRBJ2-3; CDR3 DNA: TGCAGTGCAAACGGTGATAGAGACAGGGCTACAGATACGCAGTATTTT; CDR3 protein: CSANGDRDRATDTQYF
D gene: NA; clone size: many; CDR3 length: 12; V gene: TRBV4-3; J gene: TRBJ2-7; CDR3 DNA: TGCGCCAGCAGCGGGGACTCCTACGAGCAGTACTTC; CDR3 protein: CASSGDSYEQYF
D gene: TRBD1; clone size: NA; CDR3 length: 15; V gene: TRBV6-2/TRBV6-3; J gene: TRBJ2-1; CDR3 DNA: TGTGCCAGCAGTTTGCCGGGACAGGGTAAAAATGAGCAGTTCTTC; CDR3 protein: CASSLPGQGKNEQFF
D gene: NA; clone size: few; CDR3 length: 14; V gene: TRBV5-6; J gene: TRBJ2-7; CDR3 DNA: TGTGCCAGCAGCGACAGATCAGGGGCCTACGAGCAGTACTTC; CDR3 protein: CASSDRSGAYEQYF
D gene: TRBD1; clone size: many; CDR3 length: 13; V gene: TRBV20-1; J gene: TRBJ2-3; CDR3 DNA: TGCAGTGCTAGATTTTCCCGGGACAGAACGCAGTATTTT; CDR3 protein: CSARFSRDRTQYF
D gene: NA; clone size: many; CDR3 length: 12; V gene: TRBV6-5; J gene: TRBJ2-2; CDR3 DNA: TGTGCCAGCAGTTACGGGGGCGGGGAGCTGTTTTTT; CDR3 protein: CASSYGGGELFF
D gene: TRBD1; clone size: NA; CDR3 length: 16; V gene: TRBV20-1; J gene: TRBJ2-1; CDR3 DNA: TGCAGTGCTAGAGATCCGAGGGACAGCGCTTACAATGAGCAGTTCTTC; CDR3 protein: CSARDPRDSAYNEQFF
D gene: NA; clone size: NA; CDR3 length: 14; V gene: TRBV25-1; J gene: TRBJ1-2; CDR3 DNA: TGTGCCAGCAGTAAATATGGACAGAACTATGGCTACACCTTC; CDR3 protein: CASSKYGQNYGYTF
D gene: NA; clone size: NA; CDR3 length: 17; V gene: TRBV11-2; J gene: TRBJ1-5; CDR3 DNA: TGTGCCAGCAGCTTATCACCGGGACCCCTCGGAAATCAGCCCCAGCATTTT; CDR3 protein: CASSLSPGPLGNQPQHF
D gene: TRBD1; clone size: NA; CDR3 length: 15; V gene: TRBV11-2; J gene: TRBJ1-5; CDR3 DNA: TGTGCCAGCAGCTCATCGGACAGGGTGAATCAGCCCCAGCATTTT; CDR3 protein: CASSSSDRVNQPQHF
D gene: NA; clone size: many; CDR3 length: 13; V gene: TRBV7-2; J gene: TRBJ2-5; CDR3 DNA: TGTGCCAGCAGCTTGGGGGGTACGAAGACCCAGTACTTC; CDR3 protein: CASSLGGTKTQYF
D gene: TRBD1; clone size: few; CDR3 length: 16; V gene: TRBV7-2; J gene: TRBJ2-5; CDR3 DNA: TGTGCCAGCAGCCCGAGCCACAGGGGGGCTCGTCAGACCCAGTACTTC; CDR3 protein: CASSPSHRGARQTQYF
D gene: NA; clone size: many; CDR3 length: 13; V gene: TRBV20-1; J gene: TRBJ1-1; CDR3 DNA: TGCAGTGCTAGAGGGGGGGCCGTCGGCCGGGCTTTCTTT; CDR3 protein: CSARGGAVGRAFF
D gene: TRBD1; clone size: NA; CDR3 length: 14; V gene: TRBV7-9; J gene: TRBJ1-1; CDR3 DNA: TGTGCCAGTCTTCCGGGACAGGTGAACACTGAAGCTTTCTTT; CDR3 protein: CASLPGQVNTEAFF
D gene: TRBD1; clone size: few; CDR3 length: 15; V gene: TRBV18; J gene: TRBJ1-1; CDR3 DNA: TGTGCCAGCTCACCACTGACAGGGGGAGGCACTGAAGCTTTCTTT; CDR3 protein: CASSPLTGGGTEAFF
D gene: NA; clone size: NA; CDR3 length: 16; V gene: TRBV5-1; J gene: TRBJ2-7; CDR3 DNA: TGCGCCAGCAGCTTGGGTTCAGGGGTAGGAGTCCACGAGCAGTACTTC; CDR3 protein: CASSLGSGVGVHEQYF
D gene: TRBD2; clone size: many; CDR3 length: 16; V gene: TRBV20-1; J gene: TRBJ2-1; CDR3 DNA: TGCAGTGCTAGGGCCTACCCTAGCGGGGACCAAAATGAGCAGTTCTTC; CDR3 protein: CSARAYPSGDQNEQFF
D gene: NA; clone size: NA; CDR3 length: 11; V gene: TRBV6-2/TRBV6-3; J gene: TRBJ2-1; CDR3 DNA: TGTGCCAGCAGTTACCGGAGTGAGCAGTTCTTC; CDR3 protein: CASSYRSEQFF
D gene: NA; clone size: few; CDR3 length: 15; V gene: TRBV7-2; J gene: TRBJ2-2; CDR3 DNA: TGTGCCAGCAGCTTATTGCTGGGAACGGCCGGGGAGCTGTTTTTT; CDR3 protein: CASSLLLGTAGELFF
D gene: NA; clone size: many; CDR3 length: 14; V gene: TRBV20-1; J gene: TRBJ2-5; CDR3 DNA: TGCAGTGCTAGAGATTTGGAAATAGGGAAGACCCAGTACTTC; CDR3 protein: CSARDLEIGKTQYF
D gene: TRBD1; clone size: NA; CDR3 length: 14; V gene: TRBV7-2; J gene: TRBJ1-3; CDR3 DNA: TGTGCCAGCAGCCGTGACAGGGGGCTAGACACCATATATTTT; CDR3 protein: CASSRDRGLDTIYF
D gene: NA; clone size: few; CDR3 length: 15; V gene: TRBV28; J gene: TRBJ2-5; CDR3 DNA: TGTGCCAGCAGTGCGCAAACATCGTACCAAGAGACCCAGTACTTC; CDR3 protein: CASSAQTSYQETQYF
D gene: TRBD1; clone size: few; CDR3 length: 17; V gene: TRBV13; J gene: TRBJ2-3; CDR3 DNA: TGTGCCAGCAGCTTCAATTACGGACAGGGAACACAAGATACGCAGTATTTT; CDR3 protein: CASSFNYGQGTQDTQYF
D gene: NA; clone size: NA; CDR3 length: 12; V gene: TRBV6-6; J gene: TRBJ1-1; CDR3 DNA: TGTGCCAGCAGTTACCATTTGCCTGAAGCTTTCTTT; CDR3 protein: CASSYHLPEAFF
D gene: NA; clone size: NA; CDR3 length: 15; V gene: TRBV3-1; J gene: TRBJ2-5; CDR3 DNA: TGTGCCAGCAGCCAAGTAGACCCAATCGGAGAGACCCAGTACTTC; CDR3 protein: CASSQVDPIGETQYF
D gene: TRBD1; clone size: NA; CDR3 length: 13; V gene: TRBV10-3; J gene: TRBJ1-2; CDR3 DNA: TGTGCCATCAGTGGGGACAGCGTCTATGGCTACACCTTC; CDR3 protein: CAISGDSVYGYTF
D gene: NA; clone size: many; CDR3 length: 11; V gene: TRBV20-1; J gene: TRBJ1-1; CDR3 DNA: TGCAGTGCTAGAGATTTCCAGGAAGCTTTCTTT; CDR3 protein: CSARDFQEAFF
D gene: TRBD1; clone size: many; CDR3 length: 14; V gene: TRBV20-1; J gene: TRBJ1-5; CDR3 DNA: TGCAGTGCTAGAGAAGGGCCAGGGGGTCAGCCCCAGCATTTT; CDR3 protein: CSAREGPGGQPQHF
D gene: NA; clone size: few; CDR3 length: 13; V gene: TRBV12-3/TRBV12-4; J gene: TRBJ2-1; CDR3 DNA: TGTGCCAGCAGTAGTGCCTCCTACAATGAGCAGTTCTTC; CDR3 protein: CASSSASYNEQFF
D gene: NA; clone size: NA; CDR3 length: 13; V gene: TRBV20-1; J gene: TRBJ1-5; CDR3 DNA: TGCAGTGCAAGAACAATGGGGGATCAGCCCCAGCATTTT; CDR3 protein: CSARTMGDQPQHF
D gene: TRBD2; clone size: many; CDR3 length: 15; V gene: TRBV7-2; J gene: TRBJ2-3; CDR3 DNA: TGTGCCAGCAGATCTAGCGGTCTAATCACAGATACGCAGTATTTT; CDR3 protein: CASRSSGLITDTQYF
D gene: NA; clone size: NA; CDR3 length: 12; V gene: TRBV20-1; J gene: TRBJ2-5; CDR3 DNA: TGCAGTGCTATGGGGTTCGGAGAGACCCAGTACTTC; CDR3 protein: CSAMGFGETQYF
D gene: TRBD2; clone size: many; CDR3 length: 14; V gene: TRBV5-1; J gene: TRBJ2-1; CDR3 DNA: TGCGCCAGCAGCTTGGCGGGGGGGTCTGGTGAGCAGTTCTTC; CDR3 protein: CASSLAGGSGEQFF
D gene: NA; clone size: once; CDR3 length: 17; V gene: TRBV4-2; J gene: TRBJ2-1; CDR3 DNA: TGTGCCAGCAGCCAAGACCCTCCGGAGGCGGGGCTTAATGAGCAGTTCTTC; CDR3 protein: CASSQDPPEAGLNEQFF
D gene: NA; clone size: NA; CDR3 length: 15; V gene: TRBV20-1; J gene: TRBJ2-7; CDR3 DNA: TGCAGTGCTAGAGACCCAGGCGCCCGCTCCTACGAGCAGTACTTC; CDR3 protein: CSARDPGARSYEQYF
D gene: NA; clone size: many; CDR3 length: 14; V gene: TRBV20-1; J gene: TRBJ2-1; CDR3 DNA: TGCAGTGTAGAATGGGGGCAGGCTTACAATGAGCAGTTCTTC; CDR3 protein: CSVEWGQAYNEQFF
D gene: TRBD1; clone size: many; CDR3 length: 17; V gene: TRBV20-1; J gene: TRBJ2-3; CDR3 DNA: TGCAGTGCTAGAGAATATTTAAGGGACAGGGGCACAGATACGCAGTATTTT; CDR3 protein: CSAREYLRDRGTDTQYF
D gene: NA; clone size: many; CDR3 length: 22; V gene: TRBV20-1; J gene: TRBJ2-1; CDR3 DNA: TGCAGTGCTACGCCCCTAGCGACTGGGGGGGCAGAAGGTGCCAGGTCCTACAATGAGCAGTTCTTC; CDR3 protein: CSATPLATGGAEGARSYNEQFF
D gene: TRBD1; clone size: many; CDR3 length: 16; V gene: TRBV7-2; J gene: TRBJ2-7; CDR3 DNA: TGTGCCAGCAGCTTAGAGGGGACAGGGGTCCCTTACGAGCAGTACTTC; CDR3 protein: CASSLEGTGVPYEQYF
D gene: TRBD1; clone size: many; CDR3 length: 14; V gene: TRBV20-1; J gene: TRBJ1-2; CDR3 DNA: TGCAGTGCTAGAGTCTCCGGGACAGCCTATGGCTACACCTTC; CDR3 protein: CSARVSGTAYGYTF
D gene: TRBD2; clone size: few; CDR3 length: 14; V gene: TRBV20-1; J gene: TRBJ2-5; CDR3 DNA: TGCAGCGCAGATATAAGCGGGGAAGGAGAGACCCAGTACTTC; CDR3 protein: CSADISGEGETQYF
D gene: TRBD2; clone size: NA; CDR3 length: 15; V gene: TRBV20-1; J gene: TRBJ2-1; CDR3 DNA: TGCAGTGCTTTTAGCGGGGGGCACTCCTACAATGAGCAGTTCTTC; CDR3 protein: CSAFSGGHSYNEQFF
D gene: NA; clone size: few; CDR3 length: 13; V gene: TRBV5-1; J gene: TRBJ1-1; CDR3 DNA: TGCGCCAGCAGCTTTTGGAACGGGGCTGAAGCTTTCTTT; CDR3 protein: CASSFWNGAEAFF
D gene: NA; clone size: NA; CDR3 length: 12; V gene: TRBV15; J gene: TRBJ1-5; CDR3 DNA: TGTGCCACCGGGGTAGGGGGTCAGCCCCAGCATTTT; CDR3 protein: CATGVGGQPQHF